This TCR beta chain emerged from a study of cytomegalovirus exposure and HLA in healthy donors. Study outcomes and limitations: When analyzed later, a missense DCLRE1C variant was found to be linked to TCR beta V- and J-gene trimming.

This clone was picked up a small number of times. The antigen remains unidentified. V lost 1 base to trimming and J lost 0 bases, with 10 bases between them. CDR3 length: 15 amino acids. Germline CDR1 is MNHNS and CDR2 is SASEGT. Use of 60 Vbeta and 13 Jbeta primers characterized the PCR. Profiling relied on immunoSEQ multiplex PCR, and the TCRdb table lists in-frame clones only, not all of them. The table includes about 220,000 clones, 75% to 90% detected once. The TCR comes from a boy younger than 10 in good health and CMV-seronegative. The sequenced material came from PBMCs. J is TRBJ2-7 and V is TRBV6-1; tentative D call: TRBD2 (6 bases). CDR3 sequence: CASSEGEAGSYEQYF. The CDR3 DNA follows: TGTGCCAGCAGTGAAGGGGAGGCGGGCTCCTACGAGCAGTACTTC.